Reported below is one TCR beta chain. These data are taken from a study of blood T cell repertoires in COVID-19. Study-wide background: Collection of acute and convalescent COVID-19 samples took place in the United States, Italy and Spain. T cells, B-cell-depleted T cells, or PBMCs supplied cDNA or gDNA.

CDR3 length: 15 residues. CDR1 is SQVTM, CDR2 ANQGSEA, per germline. Unmatched junction bases numbered 8, after V lost 6 bases and J lost 0 bases. The repertoire was sequenced with immunoSEQ multiplex PCR; TCRdb's copy has only in-frame clones and lacks some. This table has 100,000 or so clones, 90% to 95% appearing once. The chain employs TRBV29-1 and TRBJ2-5; 9 nucleotides agree with TRBD2. What was sequenced was peripheral blood. This clonotype was sampled from a man aged 45-65 years with acute or convalescent COVID-19. This CDR3 reads CSVAEASGNQETQYF. In DNA, the CDR3 is TGCAGCGTGGCGGAGGCTAGCGGGAACCAAGAGACCCAGTACTTC.